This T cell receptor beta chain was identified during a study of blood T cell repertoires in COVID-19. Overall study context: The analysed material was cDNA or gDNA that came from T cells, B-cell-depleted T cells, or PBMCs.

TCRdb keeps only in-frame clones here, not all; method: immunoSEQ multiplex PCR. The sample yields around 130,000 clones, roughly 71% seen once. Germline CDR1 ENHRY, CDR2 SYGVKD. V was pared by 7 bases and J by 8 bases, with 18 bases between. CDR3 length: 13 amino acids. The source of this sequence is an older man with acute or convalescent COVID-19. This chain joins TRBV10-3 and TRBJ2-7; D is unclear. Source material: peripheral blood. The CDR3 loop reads CAINHNELSQQYF. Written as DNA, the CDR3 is TGTGCCATCAATCATAACGAATTAAGCCAGCAGTACTTC.